The next 9 T cell receptor beta chains were all read from a single sample in a study of human T cells and chemical hapten exposure. Stated time point: patch test 2, 6 weeks after DPC sensitization. This sample's treatment: therapeutic diphenylcyclopropenone sensitization with weekly scalp DPC. From the RACE reads, TCRdb called clonotypes with MiXCR, one entry per CDR3 protein. The sample comprises some 350,000 distinct CDR3 sequences, about 6% of which are singletons, and approximately 5.4% rests with the top ten. Sequencing used whole blood, obtained in connection with sensitization to the hapten diphenylcyclopropenone (DPC). The receptors were sampled from a woman between 18 and 30 years old with alopecia areata. Some clones in this sample may be carry-over from other donors' samples.

V gene TRBV7-6 combines with J gene TRBJ2-2; D call uncertain. CDR1 and CDR2 from the germline V gene are SGHVS and FNYEAQ. V lost 0 bases to trimming and J lost 5 bases, with 7 bases between them. This CDR3 is built from 14 residues. CDR3 region: CASSLAVGTGELFF. CDR3 nucleotides: TGTGCCAGCAGCTTAGCGGTCGGGACCGGGGAGCTGTTTTTT.

Ten or more counts support this clonotype. The rearrangement links TRBV5-1 to TRBJ1-1; D is ambiguous. The CDR3 is made up of 15 amino acids. Germline V CDR1 and CDR2: SGHRS, YFSETQ. V gave up 4 bases and J gave up 0 bases, with 13 bases separating them. CDR3 nucleotides: TGCGCCAGCAGCCCCCCGGCGGGGATGAACACTGAAGCTTTCTTT. Its translation: CASSPPAGMNTEAFF.

In this sample, this clonotype turned up many times. This chain uses TRBV7-2 with TRBJ1-1; D is uncertain. V lost 1 base, J lost 1 base, and 4 bases lay in between. The germline CDR1 and CDR2 sequences are SGHTA and FQGNSA. The CDR3 has 13 residues. The chain's CDR3 is CASSLGQNTEAFF. The CDR3 region has the DNA TGTGCCAGCAGCTTAGGACAGAACACTGAAGCTTTCTTT.

This clonotype has more than one count but fewer than ten. The chain links TRBV4-2 to TRBJ1-6, with D perhaps TRBD1 (5 bases). The CDR3 has 14 amino acids. The germline gives CDR1 LGHNA, CDR2 YNFKEQ. Trimming shortened V by 7 bases and J by 6 bases, and 13 bases separated the two germline ends. CDR3 loop: CASNWGRTNSPLHF. The CDR3 DNA sequence: TGTGCCAGCAACTGGGGACGGACTAATTCACCCCTCCACTTT.

This clonotype was seen only a few times. The gene calls are TRBV9 and TRBJ1-4; tentatively, D is TRBD1 (5 bases). V was clipped by 6 bases and J by 8 bases, with 17 bases between them. This CDR3 region has 14 residues. Germline V CDR1 and CDR2: SGDLS, YYNGEE. CDR3 in DNA: TGTGCCAGCACCGGTCAGGGCGTGGGGGAAAAACTGTTTTTT. This codes for CASTGQGVGEKLFF.

In this sample, this clonotype turned up many times. The gene calls are TRBV7-2 and TRBJ1-5, with TRBD1 as a possible D gene (6 bases). The CDR3 is 15 residues long. Germline V gene sequence: CDR1 SGHTA, CDR2 FQGNSA. Trimming removed 1 base from V and 6 bases from J, with 13 bases in between. CDR3 residues: CASSLDGTRGQPQHF. The CDR3 nucleotides are TGTGCCAGCAGCTTAGACGGGACACGAGGTCAGCCCCAGCATTTT.

This clonotype was observed a few times. J is TRBJ2-3 and V is TRBV4-3, with D possibly matching TRBD2 (5 bases). In germline, CDR1 is LGHNA, CDR2 YSLEER. The length of the CDR3 is 15 residues. V shed 0 bases and J shed 4 bases, with 11 bases lying between them. The CDR3 DNA reads TGCGCCAGCAGCCAAGATAGCGCGAGGGCAGATACGCAGTATTTT. Protein: CASSQDSARADTQYF.

This clonotype has a count of ten or more. V and J are TRBV3-1 and TRBJ2-7, with 10 bases fitting TRBD2. V trimming: 1 base; J trimming: 4 bases; junction bases outside the gene matches: 4. The V gene's germline CDR1 is LGHDT and CDR2 YNNKEL (reference sequence). This CDR3 comprises 15 residues. DNA for the CDR3: TGTGCCAGCAGCCAAGGCGGTAGCGGGGGGTACGAGCAGTACTTC. Amino acids: CASSQGGSGGYEQYF.

The chain couples TRBV20-1 to TRBJ2-3; D is tentatively TRBD1 or TRBD2 (5 bases each). Germline CDR1 and CDR2: DFQATT and SNEGSKA (reference sequence). Trimming took 7 bases from V and 0 from J, leaving 23 bases between them. The CDR3 length is 17 residues. The CDR3 DNA sequence: TGCAGTGGGGCCGGGACCGTCGCTTCGTCTAGCACAGATACGCAGTATTTT. This codes for CSGAGTVASSSTDTQYF.